This TCR beta chain was obtained from a study of blood T cell repertoires in COVID-19. Overall study: Samples came from the United States, Italy and Spain, spanning acute and convalescent COVID-19. T cells, B-cell-depleted T cells, or PBMCs provided the cDNA or gDNA that served as material.

With 3 bases clipped from V and 7 bases from J, the junction kept 6 bases outside the gene matches. Germline assignment: CDR1 LNHDA and CDR2 SQIVND (reference sequence). CDR3 length: 15 amino acids. A single count supports this clone. Patients at the Seattle site were enrolled during active infection and followed longitudinally. In the authors' workflow: Using reference gene primer amplification, nucleated cell counts were estimated. Assay used: immunoSEQ multiplex PCR; TCRdb lists only in-frame clones, some missing. That table supplies the V and J calls and clone size; D and trimming were determined from the DNA. The data hold around 150,000 clones, with more than 75% observed a single time.

The chain recombines TRBV19 with TRBJ1-6; 7 nucleotides agree with TRBD1. The sample consisted of peripheral blood. This TCR came from a woman aged 70-85 years with COVID-19, enrolled during active disease. As DNA, the CDR3 is TGTGCCAGTAGTATCGAGGACAGGACAAATTCACCCCTCCACTTT. This translates into CASSIEDRTNSPLHF. The full variable domain, completed using reference TRBV19 and TRBJ1-6, is DGGITQSPKYLFRKEGQNVTLSCEQNLNHDAMYWYRQDPGQGLRLIYYSQIVNDFQKGDIAEGYSVSREKKESFPLTVTSAQKNPTAFYLCASSIEDRTNSPLHFGNGTRLTVT.